The 18 T cell receptor beta chains in this list originate from one sample, sequenced in a study of human T cells and chemical hapten exposure. TCRdb reprocessed the RACE reads via MiXCR and lists one record per CDR3 protein. This sample has a few hundred thousand distinct CDR3 sequences, with just under 6.5% found just once. This sample's time point: patch test 2, 6 weeks after DPC sensitization. Documented treatment: therapeutic diphenylcyclopropenone sensitization with weekly scalp DPC. Sequenced material: whole blood, taken in connection with sensitization to the hapten diphenylcyclopropenone (DPC). Every receptor here comes from a woman between 18 and 29 years old with alopecia areata. Some clones in this sample may be carry-over from other donors' samples.

This clonotype was counted many times. The rearrangement uses TRBV28 and TRBJ1-5; D is possibly TRBD1 (5 bases). This CDR3 region has 13 residues. The V end was cut by 4 bases, the J end by 3 bases, with 7 bases between. Per the germline V gene, CDR1 is MDHEN and CDR2 is SYDVKM. The CDR3 nucleotides read TGTGCCAGCAGTTGGGGGAACAATCAGCCCCAGCATTTT. Translating it yields CASSWGNNQPQHF.

This chain connects TRBV5-6 to TRBJ2-5, with TRBD1 matching 7 bases. Germline V gene lookup returns CDR1 SGHDT and CDR2 YYEEEE. J was trimmed by 3 bases and V by 3 bases; bases with no gene match: 8. This CDR3 comprises 15 residues. CDR3 DNA sequence: TGTGCCAGCAGCTCCTTAGCCGACAGGGAAGAGACCCAGTACTTC. Its protein product is CASSSLADREETQYF.

The sample holds a few counts of this clonotype. The rearrangement joins TRBV11-1 to TRBJ2-7; no firm D call. The length of the CDR3 is 15 residues. The V and J ends lost 0 bases and 3 bases respectively, with 12 bases between them. Germline V gene data show CDR1 as SGHAT and CDR2 as FQDESV (reference sequence). For the CDR3, the DNA is TGTGCCAGCAGCTTAGCTAGCTATTCCATCTACGAGCAGTACTTC. Translating it yields CASSLASYSIYEQYF.

This clonotype was seen only a few times. This chain links TRBV12-3 or TRBV12-4 with TRBJ1-5; the match to TRBD1 covers 7 bases. CDR3 length equals 14 residues. V shed 7 bases and J 6 bases; nucleotides not matched to a gene: 9. The CDR3, as DNA: TGTGCCAGCACGGGCAGGGGGATACCTCAGCCCCAGCATTTT. Its translation is CASTGRGIPQPQHF.

The V call is TRBV29-1, the J call TRBJ2-1; 9 nucleotides align to TRBD2. In germline, CDR1 is SQVTM, CDR2 ANQGSEA. The J segment lost 7 bases and the V segment lost 4 bases, leaving 11 bases of the junction unmatched. CDR3 size: 15 residues. For the CDR3, the DNA is TGCAGCGTTGGAATTCTCCTAGCGGGGAGGAATGAGCAGTTCTTC. Amino acid sequence: CSVGILLAGRNEQFF.

Written as DNA, the CDR3 is TGTGCCAGCAGTGGAGGGAATACGCAGTATTTT. This encodes CASSGGNTQYF. The chain uses TRBV27 and TRBJ2-3; D might be TRBD2 (6 bases). The germline V gene encodes CDR1 MNHEY and CDR2 SMNVEV (reference sequence). V shed 5 bases and J shed 7 bases, with 7 bases lying between them. The CDR3 totals 11 residues.

Worth noting for this clonotype: It is likely a read error, because the conserved phenylalanine at the end of the CDR3 is missing. V gene TRBV7-9 combines with J gene TRBJ2-1; no reliable D call. This CDR3 has 11 residues. V was pared by 2 bases and J by 8 bases, with 4 bases between. CDR1 is SEHNR and CDR2 is FQNEAQ in the germline V gene (reference sequence). CDR3: CASSLLDEQFL. The CDR3 nucleotides read TGTGCCAGCAGCTTACTGGATGAGCAGTTCCTC.

The V and J genes are TRBV20-1 and TRBJ1-1; 8 bases are a match to TRBD1. The CDR3 is made up of 14 amino acids. The J segment lost 0 bases and the V segment lost 2 bases, leaving 2 bases of the junction unmatched. Germline assignment: CDR1 DFQATT and CDR2 SNEGSKA (reference sequence). CDR3 in DNA: TGCAGTGCTAGATGGACAGGGATGAACACTGAAGCTTTCTTT. Amino acid sequence: CSARWTGMNTEAFF.

A few counts support this clonotype. The chain links TRBV6-5 to TRBJ1-1; D unclear. The CDR3 runs 13 residues. The germline V gene has CDR1 MNHEY and CDR2 SVGAGI. Trimming removed 6 bases at V and 9 bases at J, with 17 bases between. CDR3 residues: CASSSPSRAQAFF. In nucleotides, the CDR3 is TGTGCCAGCAGCTCCCCAAGTAGAGCTCAAGCTTTCTTT.

This clonotype was picked up many times. The V and J genes are TRBV10-3 and TRBJ2-1, with TRBD2 identical over 9 bases. The CDR3 is made up of 14 amino acids. V lost 6 bases, J lost 7 bases, and 7 bases stayed unmatched. Looked up from germline, CDR1 is ENHRY and CDR2 is SYGVKD. The CDR3 bases are TGTGCCATCAGCGGTTCACTAGCGGGTAATGAGCAGTTCTTC. This sequence encodes CAISGSLAGNEQFF.

This clonotype was seen at least ten times. J is TRBJ1-4 and V is TRBV7-9, with TRBD1 as a possible D gene (6 bases). In germline, CDR1 is SEHNR, CDR2 FQNEAQ (reference sequence). The CDR3 contains 15 residues. The ends were cut back, 1 base at V and 8 bases at J, with 14 bases in the middle. This CDR3 is CASSLGDTRGEKLFF. In nucleotides, the CDR3 is TGTGCCAGCAGCTTAGGGGACACCCGAGGGGAAAAACTGTTTTTT.

This chain links TRBV6-2 or TRBV6-3 with TRBJ2-3, with TRBD2 matching 7 bases. Trimming cost V 8 bases and J 2 bases; bases outside gene matches: 13. The CDR3 contains 16 residues. Germline V lookup: CDR1 MNHEY, CDR2 SVGEGT. The DNA of the CDR3 is TGTGCCAGCTGCTCCTTTGAACGGGGGGACACAGATACGCAGTATTTT. Its protein is CASCSFERGDTDTQYF.

This clonotype was counted a few times. J is TRBJ2-7 and V is TRBV10-3; 9 nucleotides match TRBD1. Losses at the gene ends were 3 bases for V and 5 bases for J; bases not matched to a gene: 5. CDR1 ENHRY and CDR2 SYGVKD come from the germline V gene. This CDR3 has 14 residues. The CDR3 bases are TGTGCCATCAGTGAAAGACAGGGGGTGAACGAGCAGTACTTC. Translated, it gives CAISERQGVNEQYF.

The chain is built from TRBV10-3 and TRBJ1-5, with TRBD1 matching over 12 bases. The CDR3 is 15 residues long. CDR1 is ENHRY, CDR2 SYGVKD, per germline. With V trimmed by 6 bases and J by 6 bases, 6 bases remained unmatched. The CDR3 DNA sequence: TGTGCCATCAGGGAGGGACAGGGGGCAGGTCAGCCCCAGCATTTT. This codes for CAIREGQGAGQPQHF.

V is TRBV3-1 and J is TRBJ1-2, with D perhaps TRBD1 (6 bases). The CDR3 has 13 amino acids. Germline values: CDR1 LGHDT, CDR2 YNNKEL (reference sequence). V lost 8 bases and J 5 bases, leaving 15 bases between the germline ends. Here the CDR3 reads CASEFDRLYGYTF. The CDR3 DNA sequence: TGTGCCAGCGAATTCGACAGGCTTTATGGCTACACCTTC.

This clonotype occurred many times. The chain couples TRBV6-5 to TRBJ2-7; no definite D call. This CDR3 has 13 amino acids. Germline-derived CDR1 and CDR2 are MNHEY and SVGAGI. Trimming took off 6 bases at V and 2 bases at J, with 11 bases between the two ends. The CDR3: CASSPSSAYEQYF. CDR3 nucleotides: TGTGCCAGCAGCCCATCGTCAGCCTACGAGCAGTACTTC.

There are a few counts of this clonotype. The chain uses TRBV4-1 and TRBJ1-6; perhaps TRBD1 as D (5 bases). Trimming stripped 4 bases from V and 2 bases from J, with 12 bases between. Germline V gene sequence: CDR1 MGHRA, CDR2 YSYEKL. CDR3 length: 16 residues. CDR3 in amino acids: CASSPWGGTYNSPLHF. CDR3 DNA: TGCGCCAGCAGCCCCTGGGGGGGGACCTATAATTCACCCCTCCACTTT.

The table lists this clonotype with a few counts. V is TRBV20-1 and J is TRBJ2-3, with TRBD1 matching 9 bases. V lost 8 bases and J lost 5; bases outside the gene matches: 8. CDR1 is DFQATT, CDR2 SNEGSKA, per germline (reference sequence). This CDR3 region has 13 residues. The CDR3 loop is CSWSTGGRDTQYF. CDR3 nucleotides: TGCAGTTGGTCTACAGGGGGCCGAGATACGCAGTATTTT.